Listed here are 2 T cell receptor beta chains from one sample, sequenced in a study of PD-1 blockade in classical Hodgkin lymphoma. The method was immunoSEQ multiplex PCR; TCRdb's version includes in-frame clones alone and lacks a portion of them. This sample carries approximately 84,000 clones, 89% of them seen once, and the ten largest clones take 20% to 25%. Each patient experienced a relapse that followed autologous stem cell transplantation, and brentuximab vedotin exposure varied. Sequenced here: peripheral blood mononuclear cells (PBMCs), sampled at baseline. The receptor set was obtained from a human donor with classical Hodgkin lymphoma.

This chain uses TRBV6-1 with TRBJ2-3; 13 bases are shared with TRBD2. CDR1 and CDR2 from the germline V gene are MNHNS and SASEGT. There are 16 residues in the CDR3. V lost 4 bases and J lost 1; bases outside the gene matches: 2. Here the CDR3 DNA reads TGTGCCAGCAGTGGTGGACTAGCGGGAGGCACAGATACGCAGTATTTT. The encoded protein is CASSGGLAGGTDTQYF.

The V gene is TRBV5-6, the J gene TRBJ1-1; D remains unclear. CDR1 and CDR2 from the germline V gene are SGHDT and YYEEEE. The CDR3 loop spans 12 amino acids. V was cut by 4 bases and J by 4 bases, with 8 bases left in between. CDR3 loop: CASSGQSTEAFF. CDR3 nucleotide sequence: TGTGCCAGCAGCGGGCAGAGCACTGAAGCTTTCTTT.